The 19 T cell receptor beta chains below were found in one sample sequenced in a study of T cells after posttransplantation cyclophosphamide. Generated by immunoSEQ multiplex PCR, the TCRdb table keeps only in-frame clones and is missing some. Singletons are absent from the sample, which has some 4,000 clones. Busulfan-fludarabine conditioning, marrow transplant, and cyclophosphamide on days +3 and +4 were administered. Sequencing used PBMCs, obtained after allogeneic stem cell transplant with posttransplant cyclophosphamide. All receptors come from a female patient aged 18-30 years who received an allogeneic stem cell transplant from an unrelated donor, was CMV-positive, and had acute GVHD only. Part of the T cell pool may stem from the graft donor.

This clone was detected ten times or more. The V and J genes are TRBV6-1 and TRBJ2-7, with a possible D match to TRBD2 (6 bases). V lost 5 bases and J lost 3, with 11 bases in between. The CDR3 sequence is 13 residues long. Germline V gene lookup returns CDR1 MNHNS and CDR2 SASEGT. The CDR3 coding sequence is TGTGCCAGCAGTTGGACTACGTACTACGAGCAGTACTTC. Protein sequence: CASSWTTYYEQYF.

This clone was picked up many times. This chain links TRBV21-1 with TRBJ2-2; the table calls TRBD2, which could not be checked here. TRBV21-1 is a recognized pseudogene. This CDR3 is 19 amino acids long. The CDR3 protein is CASSKALAASGTNTGELFF. The DNA of the CDR3 is TGTGCCAGCAGCAAAGCCTTGGCGGCTAGCGGAACGAACACCGGGGAGCTGTTTTTT.

Details on this clone: The conserved phenylalanine or tryptophan is not found at the CDR3 terminus, so this likely reflects a read error. Because the CDR3's place on the DNA is in doubt, the DNA is left out and the CDR3 is given as listed by TCRdb. The J gene is TRBJ2-7, the V gene TRBV1; the table's D call, TRBD2, has no DNA check behind it. TRBV1 is a pseudogene locus. A total of 18 residues make up the CDR3, ends included. The CDR3 spells CTSSQSKVSGRTSYEQYL.

This clone occurred many times. This sequence joins TRBV6-1 and TRBJ1-5; TRBD1 agrees at 9 bases. This CDR3 has 18 amino acids. V shed 3 bases and J 3 bases; nucleotides not matched to a gene: 12. In germline, CDR1 is MNHNS, CDR2 SASEGT. The CDR3 DNA follows: TGTGCCAGCAGTGACCTGGGACAGGGCCGAATACCCAATCAGCCCCAGCATTTT. It is translated as CASSDLGQGRIPNQPQHF.

By sample fraction, this clone is medium-sized. The genes are TRBV2 and TRBJ1-1; the D is unclear. This CDR3 has 15 amino acids. CDR1 is SNHLY and CDR2 is FYNNEI in the germline V gene. Trimming left V 7 bases short and J 1 base short, with 16 bases between. The CDR3, as DNA: TGTGCCAGCACCGGGGATATACAAAGGAACACTGAAGCTTTCTTT. Translating it yields CASTGDIQRNTEAFF.

This clone was seen many times. The chain joins TRBV29-1 to TRBJ2-1, with D possibly TRBD2 on 6 matching bases. The V and J ends lost 3 bases and 0 bases respectively, with 9 bases between them. The V gene's germline CDR1 is SQVTM and CDR2 ANQGSEA. The CDR3 spans 14 residues. In DNA form, the CDR3 reads TGCAGCGTTGATGTGGGAGGCTCCTACAATGAGCAGTTCTTC. Amino acid sequence: CSVDVGGSYNEQFF.

This clone was counted many times. The rearrangement links TRBV5-1 to TRBJ2-6; perhaps TRBD1 as D (5 bases). CDR3 length: 16 amino acids. CDR1 is SGHRS and CDR2 is YFSETQ in the germline V gene. Trimming pared 0 bases from V and 1 base from J, leaving 8 bases between. Written as DNA, the CDR3 is TGCGCCAGCAGCTTGGCCTCAGGGTCTGGGGCCAACGTCCTGACTTTC. Translated: CASSLASGSGANVLTF. Together with reference TRBV5-1 and TRBJ2-6, the CDR3 gives the full variable domain: KAGVTQTPRYLIKTRGQQVTLSCSPISGHRSVSWYQQTPGQGLQFLFEYFSETQRNKGNFPGRFSGRQFSNSRSEMNVSTLELGDSALYLCASSLASGSGANVLTFGAGSRLTVL.

This clone was seen repeatedly, ten times or more. The gene calls are TRBV7-8 and TRBJ1-1; D not certain. The V gene's germline CDR1 is SGHVS and CDR2 FQNEAQ. V shed 4 bases and J shed 5 bases, with 14 bases lying between them. This CDR3 comprises 14 residues. The CDR3 DNA reads TGTGCCAGCAGCTCTTACACGGGCGGGACTGAAGCTTTCTTT. This encodes CASSSYTGGTEAFF.

At least ten counts were recorded for this clone. The chain joins TRBV7-6 to TRBJ1-5, with D maybe TRBD1 (5 bases). The CDR3 runs to 16 residues. The ends were cut back, 1 base at V and 2 bases at J, with 12 bases in the middle. Germline CDR1 reads SGHVS; CDR2 reads FNYEAQ. The CDR3 DNA is TGTGCCAGCAGCTTAGGGGGCAGGGTGGGCAATCAGCCCCAGCATTTT. Protein sequence: CASSLGGRVGNQPQHF.

This clone was counted ten times or more. V usage is TRBV15 and J usage is TRBJ1-1, with a weak D call TRBD1 (6 bases). This CDR3 has 18 amino acids. The V gene's germline CDR1 is LNHNV and CDR2 YYDKDF (reference sequence). Trimming left V 4 bases short and J 4 bases short, with 25 bases between. Here the CDR3 DNA reads TGTGCCACCAGCATCCTCCTTGGGGGCCAGCGACAGAGCACTGAAGCTTTCTTT. Translated, it gives CATSILLGGQRQSTEAFF. Variable domain in full (rest from reference TRBV15 and TRBJ1-1): DAMVIQNPRYQVTQFGKPVTLSCSQTLNHNVMYWYQQKSSQAPKLLFHYYDKDFNNEADTPDNFQSRRPNTSFCFLDIRSPGLGDTAMYLCATSILLGGQRQSTEAFFGQGTRLTVV.

This clone came up many times. V gene TRBV7-9 combines with J gene TRBJ2-1; 9 bases are shared with TRBD1. Losses at the gene ends were 4 bases for V and 9 bases for J; bases not matched to a gene: 10. This CDR3 has 15 amino acids. Germline CDR1 and CDR2: SEHNR and FQNEAQ (reference sequence). This CDR3 reads CASSSRPGQGIEQFF. As DNA, the CDR3 is TGTGCCAGCAGCTCCCGCCCGGGACAGGGAATTGAGCAGTTCTTC. The whole variable domain, remainder taken from reference TRBV7-9 and TRBJ2-1, is DTGVSQNPRHKITKRGQNVTFRCDPISEHNRLYWYRQTLGQGPEFLTYFQNEAQLEKSRLLSDRFSAERPKGSFSTLEIQRTEQGDSAMYLCASSSRPGQGIEQFFGPGTRLTVL.

This clone appeared many times. J is TRBJ1-5 and V is TRBV5-5, with no clear D. Germline assignment: CDR1 SGHKS and CDR2 YYEKEE (reference sequence). This CDR3 contains 15 residues. Trimming pared 0 bases from V and 5 bases from J, leaving 12 bases between. The CDR3 sequence is CASSLAAHGDQPQHF. The CDR3, as DNA: TGTGCCAGCAGCTTGGCCGCCCACGGGGATCAGCCCCAGCATTTT. Full variable domain (outside the CDR3, taken from reference TRBV5-5 and TRBJ1-5): DAGVTQSPTHLIKTRGQQVTLRCSPISGHKSVSWYQQVLGQGPQFIFQYYEKEERGRGNFPDRFSARQFPNYSSELNVNALLLGDSALYLCASSLAAHGDQPQHFGDGTRLSIL.

In its sample, this clone was seen a few times. V and J are TRBV18 and TRBJ2-3; TRBD1 agrees at 7 bases. CDR1 KGHSH and CDR2 LQKENI come from the germline V gene. This CDR3 spans 15 amino acids. V lost 3 bases to trimming and J lost 4 bases; unmatched junction nucleotides: 7. The CDR3 coding sequence is TGTGCCAGCTCACCCCCAGGGGGTATCGCAGATACGCAGTATTTT. It specifies CASSPPGGIADTQYF. Full variable domain (missing parts from reference TRBV18 and TRBJ2-3): NAGVMQNPRHLVRRRGQEARLRCSPMKGHSHVYWYRQLPEEGLKFMVYLQKENIIDESGMPKERFSAEFPKEGPSILRIQQVVRGDSAAYFCASSPPGGIADTQYFGPGTRLTVL.

This clone was seen at least ten times. The V gene is TRBV7-9, the J gene TRBJ1-2; TRBD1 matches 7 bases. V lost 2 bases and J lost 7; bases outside the gene matches: 16. CDR3 size: 17 residues. CDR1 is SEHNR and CDR2 is FQNEAQ in the germline V gene (reference sequence). The CDR3 DNA reads as TGTGCCAGCAGCTTACAGAGGGGACAGACCCTTTTCTCTGGCTACACCTTC. It yields the protein CASSLQRGQTLFSGYTF.

Sample share makes this clone large. This chain uses TRBV19 with TRBJ2-1, with D perhaps TRBD1 (7 bases). This CDR3 region has 16 residues. CDR1 and CDR2 from the germline V gene are LNHDA and SQIVND (reference sequence). V dropped 5 bases and J dropped 5 bases, with 19 bases sitting between them. The CDR3 DNA reads TGTGCCAGTAGTCCAACGGGGGACAGTTGGAACAATGAGCAGTTCTTC. It is translated as CASSPTGDSWNNEQFF.

The table lists this clone with many counts. The V gene is TRBV27, the J gene TRBJ1-1, with D maybe TRBD1 (5 bases). V was cut by 3 bases and J by 11 bases, with 10 bases left in between. The CDR3 is 11 residues long. CDR1 is MNHEY and CDR2 is SMNVEV in the germline V gene (reference sequence). The CDR3 DNA follows: TGTGCCAGCAGTTTGGGGGGTTATGCTTTCTTT. Translated: CASSLGGYAFF.

This clone was seen many times. The CDR3 loop is CASSPPGREGEKLFF. The DNA of the CDR3 is TGTGCCAGCTCACCCCCGGGCAGGGAGGGCGAAAAACTGTTTTTT. This chain uses TRBV18 with TRBJ1-4; tentative D call: TRBD1 (5 bases). This CDR3 is 15 amino acids long. The V gene lost 3 bases and the J gene lost 8 bases, with 16 bases spanning the gap. CDR1 and CDR2 (germline): KGHSH, LQKENI.

This clone was observed at least ten times. The chain uses TRBV5-1 and TRBJ2-7; D perhaps matches TRBD2 (5 bases). This CDR3 has 15 residues. The V gene lost 0 bases and the J gene lost 1 base, with 11 bases spanning the gap. CDR1 is SGHRS, CDR2 YFSETQ, per germline. Here the CDR3 reads CASSLADGVSYEQYF. The CDR3 bases are TGCGCCAGCAGCTTGGCGGACGGGGTTTCCTACGAGCAGTACTTC.

Within the sample, this clone is medium-sized. V is TRBV9 and J is TRBJ2-7; weak D call: TRBD2 (6 bases). V was cut by 0 bases and J by 0 bases, with 7 bases left in between. Germline lookup yields CDR1 SGDLS and CDR2 YYNGEE. This CDR3 spans 14 amino acids. The CDR3 DNA reads TGTGCCAGCAGCGTAGTGGGGGGCTCCTACGAGCAGTACTTC. Its protein product is CASSVVGGSYEQYF.